A selection of T cell receptor beta chains follows, all from one sample in a study of CD8 T cells in ankylosing spondylitis. TCRdb itself ran the 5' RACE reads through MiXCR, one entry per CDR3 protein. Here the sample spans around 180,000 distinct CDR3 sequences, approximately 12% being singletons. Sequenced sample: blood, either unsorted or a sorted T cell fraction (not recorded which). All receptors come from a female donor with ankylosing spondylitis or in good health (not recorded which). CDR3s include the opening cysteine and the closing phenylalanine or tryptophan. Size values are once, few and many counts, or a class for expanded clones, and some rows have none.

clone_size,v_call,cdr3_aa
many,TRBV4-3,CASSQTWTLSNNEQFF
many,TRBV7-6,CASSLAPRRQGYNEQFF
-,TRBV9,CASSVPGLAAYNEQFF
many,TRBV5-1,CASSLLQGPSGEQFF
-,TRBV7-9,CASSPAGSEAFF
many,TRBV5-1,CASSLTPNTGELFF
many,TRBV27,CASRRQGISNQPQHF
many,TRBV4-2,CASSQEGSRESPLHF
many,TRBV7-2,CASNPGGLSEQFF
-,TRBV7-9,CASSSDNFYGYTF
-,TRBV5-5,CASSPQPEMNTEAFF
many,TRBV24-1,CATSAPGRGGIQYF
many,TRBV29-1,CSPHTRPGQAKNIQYF
many,TRBV28,CASTPPRGARSYEQYF
few,TRBV9,CASSVGRGSQETQYF
many,TRBV7-8,CASSSPSGGLAYEQYF
many,TRBV6-2/TRBV6-3,CASSYGLELDNEQFF
-,TRBV27,CASSSGTSQPLHF
-,TRBV6-1,CASSAVEGRGAFF
many,TRBV20-1,CSAGTSGPFGTDTQYF
-,TRBV7-9,CASNLVGDAEAFF
-,TRBV20-1,CSAPWAGAHEQYF
many,TRBV11-3,CASSLPDGYGYTF
many,TRBV20-1,CSAVEGGRGEQFF
many,TRBV12-3/TRBV12-4,CASSLSHLETQYF
few,TRBV7-9,CASRPPGPSYGYTF
-,TRBV30,CAWSVGLGDQPQHF
many,TRBV7-3,CASSLGWSTDTQYF
many,TRBV5-1,CASSSPEKKYKDIDTQYF
-,TRBV19,CAVKGLNSDTEAFF
many,TRBV14,CASSRVEVNYNEQFF
many,TRBV6-5,CASMGPTYEQYF
few,TRBV7-8,CASSSNTYTQYF
many,TRBV28,CASSLGGGAVYNEQFF